A selection of T cell receptor beta chains follows, all from one sample in a study of vaccination and CD4 T cells after COVID-19. TCRdb used MiXCR to reprocess the PCR reads, holding one entry per CDR3 protein. The data contain 8,500 to 13,000 distinct CDR3 sequences, about 40% of them singletons. Antigens for these TCRs are unknown. The sample comprised CD4+ T cells from blood, cultured in vitro. These receptors all come from a human donor who had recovered from COVID-19. Each CDR3 is given with its conserved first and last residue. Each record gives: clone size, D gene, J gene, V gene, CDR3 DNA, CDR3 protein. A D gene is named only where the DNA matches it firmly. The size field is filled for only some rows; it gives once, few, many or a size class.

>few|-|TRBJ1-1|TRBV27
TGTGCTCAGCGGGAAATGCACACTGAAGCTTTCTTT
CAQREMHTEAFF
>-|-|TRBJ2-5|TRBV10-3
TGTGCCAGCCCACCCGGGATAGGACAAGAGACCCAGTACTTC
CASPPGIGQETQYF
>-|-|TRBJ1-2|TRBV5-4
TGTGCCAGCACCCAACAGGGTAACTATGGCTACACCTTC
CASTQQGNYGYTF
>-|-|TRBJ2-2|TRBV30
TGTGCCTGGAGTTATGGCGTGCCCATCACAAATATGAACACCGGGGAGCTGTTTTTT
CAWSYGVPITNMNTGELFF
>-|TRBD2|TRBJ2-7|TRBV30
TGTGCCCTGACACGGGGGGTAAGGTACGAGCAGTACTTC
CALTRGVRYEQYF
>-|-|TRBJ2-1|TRBV9
TGTGCCAGCAGCGTAGAGGCTAGCGACGGTGAGCAGTTCTTC
CASSVEASDGEQFF
>-|-|TRBJ1-1|TRBV19
TGTGCCAGTAGGTGGGCCATGAACACTGAAGCTTTCTTT
CASRWAMNTEAFF
>few|TRBD1|TRBJ1-2|TRBV20-1
TGCAGTGCCCTTCCAGGGGGGACAAACTATGGCTACACCTTC
CSALPGGTNYGYTF
>-|-|TRBJ2-3|TRBV2
TGTGCCAGCAGTGAAACCACTAAGAAAGATACGCAGTATTTT
CASSETTKKDTQYF
>-|-|TRBJ2-3|TRBV20-1
TGCAGTGCTAGAGATTTGTCAGATTATAGCAATCAGCCCCAGTATTTT
CSARDLSDYSNQPQYF
>-|-|TRBJ2-6|TRBV4-1
TGCGCCAGCAGCCTGAGCAGGTCCCCCTCTGGGGCCAACGTCCTGACTTTC
CASSLSRSPSGANVLTF
>-|TRBD1|TRBJ2-7|TRBV19
TGTGCCAGTAGTCTTGGACAGGGGCCCCTCGAGCAGTACTTC
CASSLGQGPLEQYF
>few|-|TRBJ1-4|TRBV6-1
TGTGCCAGCCCCCGGGGGGTGAGGGAAAAACTGTTTTTT
CASPRGVREKLFF
>-|-|TRBJ1-1|TRBV6-2/TRBV6-3
TGTGCCAGCAGGGAGGGGGGGTACACTGAAGCTTTCTTT
CASREGGYTEAFF
>-|-|TRBJ1-1|TRBV6-1
TGTGCCAGCAGTGAGGCCTGGGTCACTGAAGCTTTCTTT
CASSEAWVTEAFF
>-|-|TRBJ2-6|TRBV7-2
TGTGCCAGCAGCTTAGACCGGGGCCTCTCTGGGGCCAACGTCCTGACTTTC
CASSLDRGLSGANVLTF
>-|-|TRBJ2-3|TRBV12-3/TRBV12-4
TGTGCCAGCAGTTTAGCGGGTAGGGGGGTTAGCACAGATACGCAGTATTTT
CASSLAGRGVSTDTQYF
>few|-|TRBJ1-4|TRBV6-1
TGTGCCAGCAGTGAAAGGGGGGGCACCGGGGAGGAAAAACTGTTTTTT
CASSERGGTGEEKLFF
>-|-|TRBJ2-1|TRBV12-3/TRBV12-4
TGTGCCAGCAGTTTGGCAGGAAGCTCCTACAATGAGCAGTTCTTC
CASSLAGSSYNEQFF
>large|TRBD1|TRBJ1-2|TRBV20-1
TGCAGTGCTAGATCCACGGACAGGGCGGGCGGCTACACCTTC
CSARSTDRAGGYTF
>few|-|TRBJ2-3|TRBV11-3
TGTGCCAGCAGCTTAGATACTCCTAGCACAGATACGCAGTATTTT
CASSLDTPSTDTQYF
>few|-|TRBJ1-2|TRBV9
TGTGCCAGCAGCGTAGGGGGGCAGGACTATGGCTACACCTTC
CASSVGGQDYGYTF
>-|-|TRBJ2-6|TRBV21-1
TGTGCCAGCAGCAAATCCGCTTGGGACTATCACTCTGGGGCCAACGTCCTGACTTTC
CASSKSAWDYHSGANVLTF
>once|-|TRBJ2-7|TRBV20-1
TGCAGTGCTAGCCTAAACTACGAGCAGTACTTC
CSASLNYEQYF